A single sample is the source of the 24 T cell receptor beta chains below, sequenced in a study of T cell repertoires in cytomegalovirus infection. TCRdb reprocessed the reads with MiXCR, giving one entry per CDR3 protein. The sample lists approximately 500,000 distinct CDR3 sequences; 16% were seen once. The sample was CD8+ T cells from PBMCs. The receptors here all came from a human donor in good health (CMV status not recorded). Some clones in this sample may be carry-over from other donors' samples.

The rearrangement joins TRBV27 to TRBJ1-6; 7 bases align to TRBD1. The CDR3 is 15 residues long. Germline V lookup: CDR1 MNHEY, CDR2 SMNVEV (reference sequence). V was clipped by 6 bases and J by 5 bases; unmatched bases: 7. The CDR3: CASSRTGRNNSPLHF. The CDR3 region has the DNA TGTGCCAGCAGCCGGACAGGACGAAATAATTCACCCCTCCACTTT.

This clonotype occurred once. The chain has TRBV6-6 and TRBJ2-5; TRBD1 matches 9 bases. V was pared by 5 bases and J by 5 bases, with 12 bases of the junction left unmatched. The CDR3 sequence is 16 residues long. Per germline, CDR1 MNHNY and CDR2 SVGAGI (reference sequence). The chain's CDR3 is CASSPPGQGFTETQYF. The CDR3 nucleotides read TGTGCCAGCAGTCCCCCGGGACAGGGTTTTACGGAGACCCAGTACTTC.

Concerning this clonotype itself: This sequence may be a read error, since a much larger clone differs from it by one base. This chain links TRBV5-3 with TRBJ2-2; the D is unclear. TRBV5-3 is known as an ORF, though its function is uncertain. This CDR3 has 16 amino acids. The CDR3, as DNA: TGTGCCAGCAGCTTGGTCGGCCAGAGGAACACCGGGGAGCTGTTTTTT. Translated: CASSLVGQRNTGELFF.

The chain links TRBV6-4 to TRBJ2-1, with 8 bases fitting TRBD2. This CDR3 comprises 16 residues. V trimming: 0 bases; J trimming: 6 bases; junction bases outside the gene matches: 7. Germline-derived CDR1 and CDR2 are MRHNA and SNTAGT. CDR3 nucleotides: TGTGCCAGCAGTGACTCTCTTGCGACTAGCGTCAATGAGCAGTTCTTC. Amino acid sequence: CASSDSLATSVNEQFF.

This clonotype was seen more than once but under ten times. The chain couples TRBV5-5 to TRBJ2-3; 8 positions match TRBD2. J gave up 2 bases and V 6 bases, and 11 bases lay outside the gene matches. The germline V gene has CDR1 SGHKS and CDR2 YYEKEE (reference sequence). This CDR3 is built from 16 residues. CDR3 nucleotides: TGTGCCAGCAAGGCGGGGGGCGGGGGTATCACAGATACGCAGTATTTT. This encodes CASKAGGGGITDTQYF.

This clonotype has only a few counts. The CDR3 DNA follows: TGTGCCAGCAGTGAATGGGAATCGGACAGTATCACCGGGGAGCTGTTTTTT. Translation: CASSEWESDSITGELFF. This chain uses TRBV25-1 with TRBJ2-2; the D gene is possibly TRBD1 (6 bases). CDR1 and CDR2 from the germline V gene are MGHDK and SYGVNS. The CDR3 runs 17 residues. The ends were cut back, 1 base at V and 4 bases at J, with 16 bases in the middle.

This clonotype occurred a few times. This chain's CDR3 is CASSQDGQGATNEKLFF. The CDR3 nucleotides read TGTGCCAGCAGCCAAGATGGACAGGGAGCAACTAATGAAAAACTGTTTTTT. The chain has TRBV14 and TRBJ1-4; 8 bases fit TRBD1. Trimming at V came to 0 bases and at J to 0 bases, leaving 3 bases not matched to a gene. Looked up from germline, CDR1 is SGHDN and CDR2 is FVKESK. The CDR3 contains 17 residues.

This clonotype was found a few times. This chain joins TRBV11-2 and TRBJ2-7; 11 bases map to TRBD2. With 1 base clipped from V and 3 bases from J, the junction kept 2 bases outside the gene matches. This CDR3 contains 15 residues. Germline CDR1 and CDR2: SGHAT and FQNNGV. The CDR3 coding sequence is TGTGCCAGCAGCTTAGTTACTAGCGGGGGCTACGAGCAGTACTTC. Translating it yields CASSLVTSGGYEQYF.

The gene calls are TRBV28 and TRBJ2-1; D possibly corresponds to TRBD2 (6 bases). The CDR3 sequence is 13 residues long. The germline V gene encodes CDR1 MDHEN and CDR2 SYDVKM. V was pared by 3 bases and J by 6 bases, with 9 bases between. The CDR3 nucleotides are TGTGCCAGCAGTTTCGGACTACCCAATGAGCAGTTCTTC. Translation gives CASSFGLPNEQFF.

This clonotype was found a few times. A much larger clonotype is one base distant, so this may be a read error. The V and J genes are TRBV15 and TRBJ1-1, with a tentative D call TRBD1 (5 bases). V gave up 5 bases and J gave up 0 bases, with 7 bases separating them. From germline, CDR1 is LNHNV and CDR2 YYDKDF (reference sequence). CDR3 length equals 13 residues. The CDR3 spells CATSPTVNTEAFF. The DNA of the CDR3 is TGTGCCACCAGCCCGACAGTGAACACTGAAGCTTTCTTT.

The chain joins TRBV9 to TRBJ2-2; perhaps D is TRBD1 or TRBD2 (5 bases each). The CDR3 spans 16 residues. Germline V gene lookup returns CDR1 SGDLS and CDR2 YYNGEE. Trimming took 4 bases from V and 0 from J, leaving 13 bases between them. The CDR3 bases are TGTGCCAGCAGCTCGGACCCGGGGCCGAACACCGGGGAGCTGTTTTTT. Its translation: CASSSDPGPNTGELFF.

For the CDR3, the DNA is TGTGCCAGCAGCCCTCTTCCGGGACAGTTGAACACTGAAGCTTTCTTT. As protein: CASSPLPGQLNTEAFF. The chain couples TRBV11-2 to TRBJ1-1; 7 bases are shared with TRBD1. This CDR3 region has 16 residues. Trimming at V came to 5 bases and at J to 0 bases, leaving 9 bases not matched to a gene. The germline CDR1 and CDR2 sequences are SGHAT and FQNNGV.

This clonotype was counted many times. The chain carries TRBV28 and TRBJ2-2; the match to TRBD1 covers 7 bases. The V segment lost 3 bases and the J segment 7 bases; nucleotides outside the gene matches: 8. Germline V gives CDR1 MDHEN, CDR2 SYDVKM. CDR3 length: 15 amino acids. The CDR3 nucleotides are TGTGCCAGCAGTTTGGCCGGGACAGAAGACGGGGAGCTGTTTTTT. Encoded protein: CASSLAGTEDGELFF.

This sequence joins TRBV20-1 and TRBJ2-7; D is possibly TRBD2 (7 bases). Trimming left V 3 bases short and J 0 bases short, with 15 bases between. This CDR3 has 15 residues. Germline assignment: CDR1 DFQATT and CDR2 SNEGSKA (reference sequence). The CDR3 DNA follows: TGCAGTGCTAGGGGGGGGCTAGCGGACTCCTACGAGCAGTACTTC. Its protein product is CSARGGLADSYEQYF.

This clonotype was seen many times. The chain recombines TRBV7-9 with TRBJ1-1; 7 nucleotides match TRBD1. From germline, CDR1 is SEHNR and CDR2 FQNEAQ (reference sequence). The length of the CDR3 is 18 residues. V trimming: 5 bases; J trimming: 4 bases; junction bases outside the gene matches: 19. CDR3 sequence: CASSPTPVVGGAATEAFF. CDR3 bases: TGTGCCAGCAGCCCGACCCCCGTTGTAGGGGGCGCGGCCACTGAAGCTTTCTTT. Full variable domain (missing parts from reference TRBV7-9 and TRBJ1-1): DTGVSQNPRHKITKRGQNVTFRCDPISEHNRLYWYRQTLGQGPEFLTYFQNEAQLEKSRLLSDRFSAERPKGSFSTLEIQRTEQGDSAMYLCASSPTPVVGGAATEAFFGQGTRLTVV.

This clonotype came up a few times. V and J are TRBV7-9 and TRBJ1-1, with D hard to call. The CDR3 has 14 amino acids. The germline V gene has CDR1 SEHNR and CDR2 FQNEAQ (reference sequence). Trimming shortened V by 3 bases and J by 0 bases, and 8 bases separated the two germline ends. CDR3 sequence reads: CASSFGLMNTEAFF. The CDR3 nucleotides are TGTGCCAGCAGCTTTGGTCTAATGAACACTGAAGCTTTCTTT. Looking up the rest from reference TRBV7-9 and TRBJ1-1 gives the full variable domain: DTGVSQNPRHKITKRGQNVTFRCDPISEHNRLYWYRQTLGQGPEFLTYFQNEAQLEKSRLLSDRFSAERPKGSFSTLEIQRTEQGDSAMYLCASSFGLMNTEAFFGQGTRLTVV.

This clonotype was seen at least ten times. The V gene is TRBV11-2, the J gene TRBJ1-1, with D unresolved. Trimming removed 0 bases from V and 6 bases from J, with 5 bases in between. This CDR3 is built from 12 residues. Germline-derived CDR1 and CDR2 are SGHAT and FQNNGV. CDR3 in amino acids: CASSLEIPEAFF. The CDR3 DNA is TGTGCCAGCAGCTTAGAGATCCCTGAAGCTTTCTTT.

This clonotype was found many times. The chain uses TRBV25-1 and TRBJ1-2; D gene ambiguous. This CDR3 comprises 11 residues. CDR1 is MGHDK, CDR2 SYGVNS, per germline. V was cut by 5 bases and J by 5 bases, with 6 bases left in between. The CDR3 loop is CASSRGYGYTF. The CDR3 bases are TGTGCCAGCAGTCGGGGATATGGCTACACCTTC.

This clonotype was counted only a few times. The CDR3 DNA reads as TGCAGTGCCACCCCAGGGGTGGGGAATGAGCAGTTCTTC. Amino acids: CSATPGVGNEQFF. This chain uses TRBV20-1 with TRBJ2-1, with D maybe TRBD1 (6 bases). With 6 bases removed from V and 7 bases from J, the gap between germline ends came to 16 bases. From germline, CDR1 is DFQATT and CDR2 SNEGSKA (reference sequence). This CDR3 is 13 amino acids long.

About this clonotype: This CDR3 is missing its conserved last phenylalanine or tryptophan, likely due to a read error. The DNA is left out, because the CDR3 cannot be placed on it with certainty; the CDR3 is given as TCRdb lists it. J is TRBJ2-1 and V is TRBV7-8; the table's D call of TRBD2 was not tested on the DNA. The CDR3 adds up to 19 amino acids, both ends counted. Per germline, CDR1 SGHVS and CDR2 FQNEAQ. The CDR3 here is CASSLGLAGGEDYYNEQLL.

On this clonotype itself: This sequence may be a read error, since a much larger clone differs from it by one base. The CDR3, as DNA: TGTGTCAGCAGCCTAGGGACAGGGTACAATGAGCAGTTCTTC. Amino acid sequence: CVSSLGTGYNEQFF. V is TRBV11-2 and J is TRBJ2-1; 9 positions match TRBD1. The CDR3 extends over 14 amino acids. Germline CDR1 and CDR2: SGHAT and FQNNGV.

The chain recombines TRBV5-1 with TRBJ2-1; TRBD2 matches at 11 bases. Germline V gene sequence: CDR1 SGHRS, CDR2 YFSETQ. The CDR3 has 15 amino acids. V lost 0 bases and J lost 6; bases outside the gene matches: 2. CDR3 DNA: TGCGCCAGCAGCTTGGTTAGCGGGGGGGTCAATGAGCAGTTCTTC. The encoded protein is CASSLVSGGVNEQFF.

The CDR3 DNA follows: TGTGCCAGCAGCTTGGCCGGATCCTCGAGCGGTTCACCCCTCCACTTT. It is translated as CASSLAGSSSGSPLHF. The rearrangement links TRBV5-4 to TRBJ1-6; D uncertain. The V gene lost 0 bases and the J gene lost 9 bases, with 16 bases spanning the gap. There are 16 residues in the CDR3. The germline V gene has CDR1 SGHNT and CDR2 YYREEE (reference sequence).

In this sample, this clonotype turned up many times. The chain uses TRBV5-1 and TRBJ1-2; tentative D call: TRBD1 (5 bases). The ends were cut back, 0 bases at V and 4 bases at J, with 13 bases in the middle. The CDR3 is 15 residues long. Germline CDR1 and CDR2: SGHRS and YFSETQ. The DNA of the CDR3 is TGCGCCAGCAGCTTGGTTTGGGACGACGGCTATGGCTACACCTTC. Protein product: CASSLVWDDGYGYTF.